The next 30 T cell receptor beta chains were all read from a single sample in a study of human T cells and chemical hapten exposure (dated by TCRdb to about 2021). The method was RACE. Sequencing instrument: NextSeq 500. Using fastp at Q25 and MiXCR, TCRdb reprocessed the public reads and kept productive beta chains. Every CDR3 protein is listed once, alongside the most common genes and DNA of its rows. For this sample there are roughly 69,000 distinct CDR3 sequences; approximately 9.9% appear just once. The ten largest clones take up roughly 2.1% of the sample. The sample's time point, from its label and the paper: patch test 3, about 24 weeks after DPC sensitization. Read against the paper, the sample's treatment or condition label means: therapeutic diphenylcyclopropenone sensitization with weekly scalp DPC. The sample here was whole blood, taken in connection with sensitization to the hapten diphenylcyclopropenone (DPC). Receptors originate from a woman in her 30s with alopecia areata. Some clones in this sample may be carry-over from other donors' samples.

This clonotype appeared a few times. The rearrangement uses TRBV20-1 and TRBJ1-5; the D is unclear. The CDR3 covers 13 residues. Trimming cost V 6 bases and J 0 bases, with 9 bases left between them. Germline CDR1 DFQATT, CDR2 SNEGSKA (reference sequence). The CDR3 region has the DNA TGCAGTGCCGAGTGGGATAGCAATCAGCCCCAGCATTTT. It codes for CSAEWDSNQPQHF.

The sample holds many counts of this clonotype. The chain uses TRBV12-3 or TRBV12-4 and TRBJ1-4; TRBD1 might be the D (5 bases). V lost 6 bases, J lost 6 bases, and 11 bases lay in between. CDR3 length: 13 residues. CDR3 residues: CASRRTTDEKLFF. In DNA form, the CDR3 reads TGTGCCAGCAGACGGACGACAGATGAAAAACTGTTTTTT.

The rearrangement joins TRBV29-1 to TRBJ1-2; D gene uncertain. Per the germline V gene, CDR1 is SQVTM and CDR2 is ANQGSEA. The germline V and J ends were trimmed by 4 bases and 0 bases, with 15 bases remaining between them. The CDR3 length is 15 residues. The CDR3: CSVVGSRDTNYGYTF. CDR3 nucleotide sequence: TGCAGCGTTGTAGGGAGCCGGGATACTAACTATGGCTACACCTTC.

This clonotype was seen more than once but under ten times. The chain has TRBV10-3 and TRBJ2-7; D is ambiguous. V was pared by 3 bases and J by 4 bases, with 10 bases between. CDR1 and CDR2 (germline): ENHRY, SYGVKD. This CDR3 comprises 13 residues. CDR3 loop: CAISEEPGYEQYF. DNA for the CDR3: TGTGCCATCAGTGAAGAACCCGGTTACGAGCAGTACTTC.

This clonotype was counted a few times. The chain joins TRBV11-2 to TRBJ2-5; 13 bases fit TRBD2. Trimming removed 3 bases from V and 5 bases from J; junction bases left unmatched: 6. Germline lookup yields CDR1 SGHAT and CDR2 FQNNGV. CDR3 length: 16 residues. Here the CDR3 reads CASSFRLAGGAETQYF. DNA of the CDR3: TGTGCCAGCAGCTTCAGACTAGCGGGGGGAGCGGAGACCCAGTACTTC.

DNA for the CDR3: TGCAGCGTTGAAGGACCGATCACCGGGGAGCTGTTTTTT. Its protein product is CSVEGPITGELFF. This chain joins TRBV29-1 and TRBJ2-2; D gene ambiguous. The CDR3 sequence is 13 residues long. Trimming cost V 1 base and J 4 bases, with 7 bases left between them. The germline CDR1 and CDR2 sequences are SQVTM and ANQGSEA.

The chain links TRBV10-2 to TRBJ2-3; 13 nucleotides align to TRBD2. CDR3 length equals 16 residues. V was pared by 6 bases and J by 6 bases, with 9 bases of the junction left unmatched. Germline assignment: CDR1 WSHSY and CDR2 SAAADI. CDR3 DNA: TGCGCCAGCAGCCCAGGACTAGCGGGAGCCACGGATACGCAGTATTTT. It is translated as CASSPGLAGATDTQYF.

This clonotype was found many times. V is TRBV30 and J is TRBJ1-1, with D possibly TRBD1 on 5 matching bases. The ends were cut back, 2 bases at V and 2 bases at J, with 15 bases in the middle. CDR3 length: 15 amino acids. In germline, CDR1 is GTSNPN, CDR2 SVGIG (reference sequence). The CDR3 sequence: CAWSFSGTANTEAFF. The CDR3 region has the DNA TGTGCCTGGAGTTTCTCCGGGACGGCAAACACTGAAGCTTTCTTT.

This clonotype was counted at least ten times. The chain couples TRBV20-1 to TRBJ1-1; 9 bases line up with TRBD1. The V segment lost 2 bases and the J segment 2 bases; nucleotides outside the gene matches: 3. In germline, CDR1 is DFQATT, CDR2 SNEGSKA (reference sequence). The CDR3 length is 14 residues. The chain's CDR3 is CSARRQGGNTEAFF. CDR3 coding DNA: TGCAGTGCTAGACGACAGGGGGGTAACACTGAAGCTTTCTTT.

V is TRBV7-3 and J is TRBJ1-1, with D tentatively TRBD1 (5 bases). The CDR3 runs to 15 residues. Trimming cost V 0 bases and J 0 bases, with 8 bases left between them. Germline V gene data show CDR1 as SGHTA and CDR2 as FQGTGA. The CDR3 is CASSLTGRVNTEAFF. The CDR3 DNA follows: TGTGCCAGCAGCTTAACCGGCAGGGTGAACACTGAAGCTTTCTTT. The entire variable domain, with the rest obtained from reference TRBV7-3 and TRBJ1-1, is as follows: GAGVSQTPSNKVTEKGKYVELRCDPISGHTALYWYRQSLGQGPEFLIYFQGTGAADDSGLPNDRFFAVRPEGSVSTLKIQRTERGDSAVYLCASSLTGRVNTEAFFGQGTRLTVV.

This clonotype was observed at least ten times. The V call is TRBV7-2, the J call TRBJ2-1; 12 nucleotides agree with TRBD2. There are 17 residues in the CDR3. Germline CDR1 is SGHTA and CDR2 is FQGNSA. J was trimmed by 8 bases and V by 0 bases; bases with no gene match: 8. The CDR3 reads CASSLAPLLAGGHEQFF. CDR3 DNA: TGTGCCAGCAGCTTAGCCCCTCTACTAGCGGGGGGCCATGAGCAGTTCTTC.

This clonotype was observed a handful of times. The chain couples TRBV5-5 to TRBJ2-2; 8 bases agree with TRBD1. CDR1 and CDR2 from the germline V gene are SGHKS and YYEKEE (reference sequence). Trimming cost V 2 bases and J 5 bases; bases outside gene matches: 11. CDR3 length: 17 amino acids. Here the CDR3 DNA reads TGTGCCAGCAGCTTTGATCCCGACAGGGGACGAACCGGGGAGCTGTTTTTT. Protein sequence: CASSFDPDRGRTGELFF.

In this sample, this clonotype turned up many times. This chain connects TRBV18 to TRBJ1-1; weak D call: TRBD1 (5 bases). Germline V gene sequence: CDR1 KGHSH, CDR2 LQKENI. The CDR3 runs to 15 residues. The V gene lost 6 bases and the J gene lost 3 bases, with 17 bases spanning the gap. The CDR3 DNA reads TGTGCCAGCTCCCCCGGGACCCTAGAATACACTGAAGCTTTCTTT. This codes for CASSPGTLEYTEAFF.

In this sample, this clonotype turned up a few times. The genes are TRBV5-6 and TRBJ1-2, with D possibly being TRBD1 (5 bases). This CDR3 region has 13 residues. The germline V gene encodes CDR1 SGHDT and CDR2 YYEEEE. V was clipped by 2 bases and J by 7 bases, with 12 bases between them. In DNA form, the CDR3 reads TGTGCCAGCAGCTTAGGTGGCGGGGGTGGCTACACCTTC. Its protein product is CASSLGGGGGYTF.

This clonotype occurred a few times. This chain links TRBV10-3 with TRBJ2-1; D remains ambiguous. Germline V gives CDR1 ENHRY, CDR2 SYGVKD. Trimming removed 4 bases at V and 8 bases at J, with 6 bases between. The CDR3 is made up of 11 amino acids. DNA for the CDR3: TGTGCCATCAGTGCTAGGGATGAGCAGTTCTTC. Translation: CAISARDEQFF.

This clonotype was observed many times. This chain connects TRBV7-3 to TRBJ2-1; no clear D gene. The CDR3 is made up of 14 amino acids. The ends were cut back, 3 bases at V and 2 bases at J, with 8 bases in the middle. In germline, CDR1 is SGHTA, CDR2 FQGTGA. CDR3 sequence reads: CASSFDGPYNEQFF. CDR3 in DNA: TGTGCCAGCAGCTTCGACGGGCCCTACAATGAGCAGTTCTTC.

V and J are TRBV6-1 and TRBJ2-7, with D unresolved. CDR1 is MNHNS and CDR2 is SASEGT in the germline V gene. The CDR3 contains 14 residues. V shed 3 bases and J shed 0 bases, with 9 bases lying between them. CDR3 bases: TGTGCCAGCAGTGATTACGCAGGCTCCTACGAGCAGTACTTC. This encodes CASSDYAGSYEQYF.

This chain connects TRBV12-3 or TRBV12-4 to TRBJ1-5, with D possibly matching TRBD1 (6 bases). The CDR3 covers 16 residues. The V and J ends lost 6 bases and 0 bases respectively, with 15 bases between them. The CDR3 DNA reads as TGTGCCAGCAGCCCGCAGACAGGTTTTAGCAATCAGCCCCAGCATTTT. Protein product: CASSPQTGFSNQPQHF.

This clonotype has at least ten counts. The chain uses TRBV7-9 and TRBJ1-6; possibly TRBD1 for D (6 bases). The ends were cut back, 1 base at V and 7 bases at J, with 11 bases in the middle. The CDR3 contains 15 residues. Germline V gene lookup returns CDR1 SEHNR and CDR2 FQNEAQ (reference sequence). The CDR3 loop is CASSLGGLRNSPLHF. CDR3 DNA: TGTGCCAGCAGCTTAGGGGGGCTCAGGAATTCACCCCTCCACTTT.

This clonotype has just a few counts. This chain joins TRBV5-1 and TRBJ2-7; D gene ambiguous. CDR1 SGHRS and CDR2 YFSETQ come from the germline V gene. The CDR3 runs to 13 residues. V was clipped by 0 bases and J by 2 bases, with 6 bases between them. The CDR3 bases are TGCGCCAGCAGCTTGGACCCCGCCTACGAGCAGTACTTC. Translated: CASSLDPAYEQYF.

This clonotype was observed many times. The chain has TRBV29-1 and TRBJ2-5; unclear D gene. The V gene's germline CDR1 is SQVTM and CDR2 ANQGSEA. Trimming took off 1 base at V and 4 bases at J, with 1 base between the two ends. The CDR3 runs to 10 residues. The CDR3 DNA is TGCAGCGTTGAAGGAGAGACCCAGTACTTC. Translation gives CSVEGETQYF.

This clonotype was seen more than once but under ten times. V is TRBV12-3 or TRBV12-4 and J is TRBJ2-7, with D tentatively TRBD1 (5 bases). V shed 4 bases and J shed 7 bases, with 17 bases lying between them. This CDR3 is 14 amino acids long. CDR3 sequence: CASSSQGVWGEQYF. CDR3 bases: TGTGCCAGCAGTTCTCAAGGGGTTTGGGGAGAGCAGTACTTC.

This clonotype was recorded at least ten times. The rearrangement links TRBV2 to TRBJ2-1, with D possibly matching TRBD1 (5 bases). The CDR3 sequence is 14 residues long. The V gene's germline CDR1 is SNHLY and CDR2 FYNNEI. Deletions cut 6 bases from V and 6 bases from J, with 15 bases between. This chain's CDR3 is CASSLLAGRNEQFF. CDR3 coding DNA: TGTGCCAGCAGCCTACTTGCAGGGCGCAATGAGCAGTTCTTC.

V gene TRBV18 combines with J gene TRBJ1-1, with D possibly TRBD1 on 5 matching bases. The CDR3 spans 13 residues. V lost 6 bases, J lost 6 bases, and 14 bases lay in between. The germline gives CDR1 KGHSH, CDR2 LQKENI. CDR3 nucleotides: TGTGCCAGCTCCGCTGGGGGGGAAGCTGAAGCTTTCTTT. Encoded protein: CASSAGGEAEAFF.

CDR3: CASRRPGQARKLFF. DNA for the CDR3: TGTGCCAGCAGACGCCCGGGACAGGCACGAAAACTGTTTTTT. The chain couples TRBV6-2 or TRBV6-3 to TRBJ1-4, with 8 nucleotides matching TRBD1. The J segment lost 10 bases and the V segment lost 6 bases, leaving 10 bases of the junction unmatched. CDR1 and CDR2 (germline): MNHEY, SVGEGT. The CDR3 loop spans 14 amino acids.

The rearrangement uses TRBV9 and TRBJ2-2; D unclear. The CDR3 sequence is 16 residues long. V lost 1 base, J lost 0 bases, and 10 bases lay in between. Germline V gene lookup returns CDR1 SGDLS and CDR2 YYNGEE. CDR3 nucleotides: TGTGCCAGCAGCGTATACCGGCTGCCGAACACCGGGGAGCTGTTTTTT. Amino acid sequence: CASSVYRLPNTGELFF. The full variable domain, with the rest looked up from reference TRBV9 and TRBJ2-2, is DSGVTQTPKHLITATGQRVTLRCSPRSGDLSVYWYQQSLDQGLQFLIQYYNGEERAKGNILERFSAQQFPDLHSELNLSSLELGDSALYFCASSVYRLPNTGELFFGEGSRLTVL.

This clonotype was seen a handful of times. The chain carries TRBV9 and TRBJ2-3; D unclear. V was clipped by 2 bases and J by 3 bases, with 10 bases between them. The CDR3 has 14 amino acids. Germline V gene lookup returns CDR1 SGDLS and CDR2 YYNGEE. CDR3 bases: TGTGCCAGCAGCGTCCAGACCCTTACAGATACGCAGTATTTT. Translated: CASSVQTLTDTQYF.

V gene TRBV6-1 combines with J gene TRBJ1-2; 7 positions agree with TRBD1. V lost 6 bases to trimming and J lost 4 bases; unmatched junction nucleotides: 11. Germline-derived CDR1 and CDR2 are MNHNS and SASEGT. The CDR3 length is 15 residues. The CDR3 nucleotides read TGTGCCAGCAGAGACGGGACAGTAGTCCTCTATGGCTACACCTTC. This sequence encodes CASRDGTVVLYGYTF.

This clonotype was detected many times. The J gene is TRBJ2-6, the V gene TRBV5-1; D ambiguous. Trimming cost V 0 bases and J 0 bases, with 4 bases left between them. CDR1 is SGHRS, CDR2 YFSETQ, per germline. The CDR3 sequence is 15 residues long. CDR3 loop: CASSLGDSGANVLTF. The CDR3 DNA is TGCGCCAGCAGCTTGGGGGACTCTGGGGCCAACGTCCTGACTTTC.

This clonotype was seen only a few times. The chain recombines TRBV28 with TRBJ2-4; D is ambiguous. Germline lookup yields CDR1 MDHEN and CDR2 SYDVKM. V shed 8 bases and J shed 8 bases, with 19 bases lying between them. CDR3 length: 14 amino acids. The CDR3 DNA reads TGTGCCAGCGCAGTCCCGGGCAGACGGGACATTCAGTACTTC. It codes for CASAVPGRRDIQYF.